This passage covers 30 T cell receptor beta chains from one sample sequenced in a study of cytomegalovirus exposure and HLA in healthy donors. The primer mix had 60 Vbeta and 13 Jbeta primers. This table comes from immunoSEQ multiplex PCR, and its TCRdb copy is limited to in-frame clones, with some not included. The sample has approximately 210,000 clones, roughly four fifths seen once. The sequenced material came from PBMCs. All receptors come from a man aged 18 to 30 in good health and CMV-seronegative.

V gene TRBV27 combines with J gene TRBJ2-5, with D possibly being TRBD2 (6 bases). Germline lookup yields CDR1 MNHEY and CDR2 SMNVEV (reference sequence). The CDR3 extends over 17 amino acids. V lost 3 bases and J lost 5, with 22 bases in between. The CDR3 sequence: CASSLEGARWAWETQYF. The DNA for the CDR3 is TGTGCCAGCAGTTTGGAGGGCGCCCGGTGGGCATGGGAGACCCAGTACTTC.

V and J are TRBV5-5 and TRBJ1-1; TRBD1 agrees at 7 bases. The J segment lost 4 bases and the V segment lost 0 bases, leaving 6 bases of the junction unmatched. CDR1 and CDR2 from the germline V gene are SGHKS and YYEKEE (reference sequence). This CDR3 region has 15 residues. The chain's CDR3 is CASSLETGAVTEAFF. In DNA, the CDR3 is TGTGCCAGCAGCTTGGAAACAGGGGCCGTCACTGAAGCTTTCTTT.

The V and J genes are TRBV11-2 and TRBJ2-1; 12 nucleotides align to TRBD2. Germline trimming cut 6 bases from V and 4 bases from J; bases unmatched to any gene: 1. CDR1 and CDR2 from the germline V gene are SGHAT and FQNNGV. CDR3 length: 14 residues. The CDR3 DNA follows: TGTGCCAGCAGGCTAGCGGGAGGGTACAATGAGCAGTTCTTC. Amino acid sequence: CASRLAGGYNEQFF.

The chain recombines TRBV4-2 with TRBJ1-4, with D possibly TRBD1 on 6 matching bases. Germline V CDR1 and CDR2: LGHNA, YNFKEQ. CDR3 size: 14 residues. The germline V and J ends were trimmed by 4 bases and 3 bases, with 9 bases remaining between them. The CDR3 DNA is TGTGCCAGCAGCCTGGACAGCTCTAATGAAAAACTGTTTTTT. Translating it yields CASSLDSSNEKLFF.

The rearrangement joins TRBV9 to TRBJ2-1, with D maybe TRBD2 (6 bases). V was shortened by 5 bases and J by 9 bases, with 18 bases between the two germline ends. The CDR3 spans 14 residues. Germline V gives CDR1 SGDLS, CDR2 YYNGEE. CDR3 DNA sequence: TGTGCCAGCAGACTCTCGGGGGACTCGATTGAGCAGTTCTTC. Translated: CASRLSGDSIEQFF.

In nucleotides, the CDR3 is TGTGCCTGGAGTTCGGGTGGAGATACGCAGTATTTT. Its protein is CAWSSGGDTQYF. V is TRBV30 and J is TRBJ2-3; D call uncertain. CDR1 GTSNPN and CDR2 SVGIG come from the germline V gene (reference sequence). V was trimmed by 2 bases and J by 5 bases, leaving 8 bases between them. CDR3 size: 12 residues.

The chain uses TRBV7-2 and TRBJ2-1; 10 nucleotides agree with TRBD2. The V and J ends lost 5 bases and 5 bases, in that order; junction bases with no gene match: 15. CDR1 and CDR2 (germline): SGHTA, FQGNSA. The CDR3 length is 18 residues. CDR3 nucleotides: TGTGCCAGCAGCCATGGGACAGCGGGGGGGCGGATAAACAATGAGCAGTTCTTC. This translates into CASSHGTAGGRINNEQFF.

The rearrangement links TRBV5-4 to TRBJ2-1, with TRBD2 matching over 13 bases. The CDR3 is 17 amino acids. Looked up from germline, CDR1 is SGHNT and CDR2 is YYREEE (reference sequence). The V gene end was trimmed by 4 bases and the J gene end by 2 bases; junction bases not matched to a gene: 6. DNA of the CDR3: TGTGCCAGCAGCAGTGGACTAGCGGGAGTCCCCTACAATGAGCAGTTCTTC. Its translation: CASSSGLAGVPYNEQFF.

The CDR3 DNA is TGCGCCAGCAGCACCGGACAGGGGAATTCACCCCTCCACTTT. It yields the protein CASSTGQGNSPLHF. The rearrangement uses TRBV5-1 and TRBJ1-6, with 9 bases fitting TRBD1. V shed 4 bases and J 7 bases; nucleotides not matched to a gene: 3. Germline CDR1 and CDR2: SGHRS and YFSETQ. The CDR3 runs to 14 residues.

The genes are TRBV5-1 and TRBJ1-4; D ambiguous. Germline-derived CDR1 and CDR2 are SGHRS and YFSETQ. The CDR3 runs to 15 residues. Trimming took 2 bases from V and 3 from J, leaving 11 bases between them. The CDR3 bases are TGCGCCAGCAGCTTCTCAGGAAGACCTAATGAAAAACTGTTTTTT. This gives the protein CASSFSGRPNEKLFF.

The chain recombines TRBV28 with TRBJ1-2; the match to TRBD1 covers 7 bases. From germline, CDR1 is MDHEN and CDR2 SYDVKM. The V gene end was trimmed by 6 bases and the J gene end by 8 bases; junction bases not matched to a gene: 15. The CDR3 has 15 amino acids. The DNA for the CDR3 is TGTGCCAGCAGCTTAACCCGACAGGGATCGCGGGGCTACACCTTC. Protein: CASSLTRQGSRGYTF.

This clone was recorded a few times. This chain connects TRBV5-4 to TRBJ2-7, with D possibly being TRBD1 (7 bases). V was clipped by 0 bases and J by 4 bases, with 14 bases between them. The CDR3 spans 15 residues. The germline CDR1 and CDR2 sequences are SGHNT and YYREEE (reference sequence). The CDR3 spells CASSLAGPGGYEQYF. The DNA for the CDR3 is TGTGCCAGCAGCTTGGCCGGGCCAGGGGGGTACGAGCAGTACTTC.

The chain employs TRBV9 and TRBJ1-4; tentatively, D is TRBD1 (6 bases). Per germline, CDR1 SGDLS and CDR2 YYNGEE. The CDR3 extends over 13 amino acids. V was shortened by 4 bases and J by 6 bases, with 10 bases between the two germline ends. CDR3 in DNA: TGTGCCAGCAGCCCAGCAGGGGATGAAAAACTGTTTTTT. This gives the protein CASSPAGDEKLFF. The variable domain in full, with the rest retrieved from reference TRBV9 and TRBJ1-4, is DSGVTQTPKHLITATGQRVTLRCSPRSGDLSVYWYQQSLDQGLQFLIQYYNGEERAKGNILERFSAQQFPDLHSELNLSSLELGDSALYFCASSPAGDEKLFFGSGTQLSVL.

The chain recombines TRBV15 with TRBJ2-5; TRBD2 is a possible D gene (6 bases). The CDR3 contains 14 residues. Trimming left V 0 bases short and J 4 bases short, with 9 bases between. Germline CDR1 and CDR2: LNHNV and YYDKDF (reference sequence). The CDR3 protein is CATSRDLEGETQYF. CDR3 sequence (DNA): TGTGCCACCAGCAGAGATTTGGAGGGAGAGACCCAGTACTTC.

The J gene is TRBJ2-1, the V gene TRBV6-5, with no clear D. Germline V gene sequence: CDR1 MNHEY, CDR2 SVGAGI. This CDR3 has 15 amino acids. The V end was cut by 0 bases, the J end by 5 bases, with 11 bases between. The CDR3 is CASSYSRRPNNEQFF. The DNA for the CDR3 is TGTGCCAGCAGTTACTCCCGGAGACCCAACAATGAGCAGTTCTTC.

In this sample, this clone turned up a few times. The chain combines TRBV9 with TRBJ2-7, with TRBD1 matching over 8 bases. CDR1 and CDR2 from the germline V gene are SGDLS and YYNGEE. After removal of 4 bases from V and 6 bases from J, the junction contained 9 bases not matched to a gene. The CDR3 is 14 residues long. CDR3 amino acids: CASSYRGSFGEQYF. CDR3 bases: TGTGCCAGCAGCTACAGGGGGTCTTTCGGCGAGCAGTACTTC.

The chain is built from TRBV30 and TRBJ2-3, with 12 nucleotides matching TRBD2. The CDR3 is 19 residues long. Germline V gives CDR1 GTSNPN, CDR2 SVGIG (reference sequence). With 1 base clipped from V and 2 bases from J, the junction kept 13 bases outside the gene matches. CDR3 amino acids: CAWSGATSGSLLVTDTQYF. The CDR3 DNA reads TGTGCCTGGAGTGGGGCGACTAGCGGGAGTCTCCTCGTCACAGATACGCAGTATTTT. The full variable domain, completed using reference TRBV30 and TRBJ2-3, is SQTIHQWPATLVQPVGSPLSLECTVEGTSNPNLYWYRQAAGRGLQLLFYSVGIGQISSEVPQNLSASRPQDRQFILSSKKLLLSDSGFYLCAWSGATSGSLLVTDTQYFGPGTRLTVL.

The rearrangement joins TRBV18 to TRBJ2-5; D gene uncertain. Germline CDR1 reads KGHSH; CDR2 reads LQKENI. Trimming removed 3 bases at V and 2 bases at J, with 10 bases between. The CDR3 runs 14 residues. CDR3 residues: CASSPSRTQETQYF. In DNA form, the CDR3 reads TGTGCCAGCTCACCTTCCAGAACGCAAGAGACCCAGTACTTC.

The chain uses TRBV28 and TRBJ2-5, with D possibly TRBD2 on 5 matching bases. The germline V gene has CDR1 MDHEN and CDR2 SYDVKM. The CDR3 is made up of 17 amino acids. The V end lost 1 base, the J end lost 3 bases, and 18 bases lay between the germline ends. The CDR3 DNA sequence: TGTGCCAGCAGTTTATCACCATGGGAGTCGCGGAAAGAGACCCAGTACTTC. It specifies CASSLSPWESRKETQYF.

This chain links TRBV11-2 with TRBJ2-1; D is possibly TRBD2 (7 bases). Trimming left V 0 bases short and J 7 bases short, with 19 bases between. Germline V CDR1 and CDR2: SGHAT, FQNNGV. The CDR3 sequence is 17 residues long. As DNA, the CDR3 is TGTGCCAGCAGCTTAGATGATCGGGGGGCGGGATTGAATGAGCAGTTCTTC. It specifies CASSLDDRGAGLNEQFF.

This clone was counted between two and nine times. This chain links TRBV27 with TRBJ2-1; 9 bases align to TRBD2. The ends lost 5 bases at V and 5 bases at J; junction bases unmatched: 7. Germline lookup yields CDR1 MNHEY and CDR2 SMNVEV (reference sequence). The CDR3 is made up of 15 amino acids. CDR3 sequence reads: CASSLTGTSHNEQFF. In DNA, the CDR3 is TGTGCCAGCAGTCTCACCGGGACTAGCCACAATGAGCAGTTCTTC.

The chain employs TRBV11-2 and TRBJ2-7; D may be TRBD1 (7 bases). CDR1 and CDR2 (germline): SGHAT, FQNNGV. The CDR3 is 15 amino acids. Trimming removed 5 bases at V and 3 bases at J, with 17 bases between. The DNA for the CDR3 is TGTGCCAGCAGCGCCCGACAGGGAGGCTTCTACGAGCAGTACTTC. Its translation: CASSARQGGFYEQYF.

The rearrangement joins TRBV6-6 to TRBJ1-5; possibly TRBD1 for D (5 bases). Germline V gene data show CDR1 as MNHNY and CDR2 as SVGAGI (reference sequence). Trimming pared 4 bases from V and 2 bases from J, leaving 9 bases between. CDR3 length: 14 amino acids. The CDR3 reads CASSSGIGNQPQHF. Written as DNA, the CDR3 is TGTGCCAGCAGTTCAGGGATCGGCAATCAGCCCCAGCATTTT.

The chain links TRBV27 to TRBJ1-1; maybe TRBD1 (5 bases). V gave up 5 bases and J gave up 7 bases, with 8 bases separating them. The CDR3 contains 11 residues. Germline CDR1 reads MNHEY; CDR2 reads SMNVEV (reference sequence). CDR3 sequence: CASSQGSEAFF. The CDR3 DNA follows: TGTGCCAGCAGTCAGGGTAGTGAAGCTTTCTTT.

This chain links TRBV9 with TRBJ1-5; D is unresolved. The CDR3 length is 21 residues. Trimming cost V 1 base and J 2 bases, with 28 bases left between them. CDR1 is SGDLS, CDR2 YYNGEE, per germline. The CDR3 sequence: CASSVPWMGHRVDLGNQPQHF. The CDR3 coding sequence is TGTGCCAGCAGCGTACCCTGGATGGGTCATCGGGTTGATTTGGGCAATCAGCCCCAGCATTTT.

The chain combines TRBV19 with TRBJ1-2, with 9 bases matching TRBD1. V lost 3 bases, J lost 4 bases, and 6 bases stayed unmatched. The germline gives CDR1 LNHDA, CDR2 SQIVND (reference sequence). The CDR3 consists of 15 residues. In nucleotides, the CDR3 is TGTGCCAGTAGTATGGGACAGGGAGGTTCCTATGGCTACACCTTC. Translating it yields CASSMGQGGSYGYTF.

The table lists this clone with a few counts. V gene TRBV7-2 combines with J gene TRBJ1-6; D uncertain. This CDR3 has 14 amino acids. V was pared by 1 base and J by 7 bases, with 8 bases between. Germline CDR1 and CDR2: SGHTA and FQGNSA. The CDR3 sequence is CASSLVWQNSPLHF. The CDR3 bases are TGTGCCAGCAGCTTAGTATGGCAAAATTCACCCCTCCACTTT.

Here the CDR3 DNA reads TGTGCCAGCAGTTTTGTAGATTATGGCTACACCTTC. This encodes CASSFVDYGYTF. This rearrangement joins TRBV28 to TRBJ1-2; D unclear. Germline loops: CDR1 MDHEN, CDR2 SYDVKM. Between the trimmed V and J ends, which lost 3 bases and 5 bases, there was a span of 7 bases. The CDR3 loop spans 12 amino acids.

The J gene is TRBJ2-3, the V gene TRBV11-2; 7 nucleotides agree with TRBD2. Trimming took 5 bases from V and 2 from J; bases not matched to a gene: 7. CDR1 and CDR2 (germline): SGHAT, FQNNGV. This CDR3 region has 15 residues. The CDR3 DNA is TGTGCCAGCAGCCCCCCGGGACTAACCACAGATACGCAGTATTTT. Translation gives CASSPPGLTTDTQYF.

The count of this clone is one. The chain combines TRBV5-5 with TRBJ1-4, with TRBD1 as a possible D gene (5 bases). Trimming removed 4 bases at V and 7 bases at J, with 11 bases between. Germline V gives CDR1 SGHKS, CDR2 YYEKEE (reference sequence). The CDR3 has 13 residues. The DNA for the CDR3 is TGTGCCAGCAGCCATACGGGGGTTGAAAAACTGTTTTTT. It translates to CASSHTGVEKLFF.